The 8 T cell receptor beta chains presented below share a single source sample, sequenced in a study of cytomegalovirus exposure and HLA in healthy donors (dated by TCRdb to about 2017). Library construction relied on the immunoSEQ multiplex PCR assay. For the multiplex PCR, a mixture combining 60 forward primers for TCR Vbeta segments and 13 reverse primers for TCR Jbeta segments was used. In TCRdb, the immuneACCESS table is reduced to in-frame sequences with V and J assigned. These tables do not hold every clone; where another copy was compared, an unresolved V gene accounts for under half, and the others remain unexplained. This sample is represented by approximately 240,000 clones; 82% of them were singletons. The top ten clonotypes cover 5% to 6.5% of the sample. The sequenced sample was PBMCs. The receptors stem from a woman aged 40 to 50 in good health and CMV-seropositive.

The sample holds a few counts of this clone. This chain connects TRBV5-1 to TRBJ2-7; possible D gene TRBD1, 6 bases. CDR1 SGHRS and CDR2 YFSETQ come from the germline V gene. V lost 0 bases and J lost 2, with 12 bases in between. The CDR3 covers 15 residues. Written as DNA, the CDR3 is TGCGCCAGCAGCTTGGCCCAGGGGTTAACCTACGAGCAGTACTTC. Translating it yields CASSLAQGLTYEQYF.

J is TRBJ2-7 and V is TRBV10-3, with 7 bases that match TRBD1. There are 14 residues in the CDR3. CDR1 and CDR2 (germline): ENHRY, SYGVKD. The V and J ends lost 4 bases and 3 bases, in that order; junction bases with no gene match: 6. The CDR3 DNA follows: TGTGCCATCAGTGGCGGACAGGACATCTACGAGCAGTACTTC. Encoded protein: CAISGGQDIYEQYF.

The chain couples TRBV7-3 to TRBJ1-1, with no clear D. Germline CDR1 and CDR2: SGHTA and FQGTGA. This CDR3 has 13 residues. V lost 8 bases, J lost 5 bases, and 15 bases lay in between. This CDR3 is CASGPAGVTEAFF. The DNA for the CDR3 is TGTGCCAGCGGCCCCGCCGGGGTTACTGAAGCTTTCTTT.

The V call is TRBV6-1, the J call TRBJ2-3; D possibly corresponds to TRBD2 (5 bases). The CDR3 contains 12 residues. Trimming pared 8 bases from V and 2 bases from J, leaving 8 bases between. Germline loops: CDR1 MNHNS, CDR2 SASEGT. This CDR3 is CASGGFTDTQYF. The CDR3, as DNA: TGTGCCAGCGGAGGATTCACAGATACGCAGTATTTT.

This clone has a handful of counts. V usage is TRBV30 and J usage is TRBJ1-2; unclear D gene. Trimming removed 2 bases from V and 8 bases from J, with 9 bases in between. The CDR3 runs 11 residues. Germline lookup yields CDR1 GTSNPN and CDR2 SVGIG (reference sequence). The CDR3: CAWSPTQGYTF. The CDR3 coding sequence is TGTGCCTGGAGTCCCACCCAGGGCTACACCTTC.

This chain links TRBV14 with TRBJ2-4; 10 bases align to TRBD1. The V segment lost 4 bases and the J segment 9 bases; nucleotides outside the gene matches: 9. This CDR3 has 15 amino acids. Germline loops: CDR1 SGHDN, CDR2 FVKESK. As DNA, the CDR3 is TGTGCCAGCAGCCTCCGGACAGGGGGAAGTAGCATTCAGTACTTC. Translating it yields CASSLRTGGSSIQYF.

The CDR3 nucleotides are TGCAGTGCTAGAGGAGGAGGTGAAGCTTTCTTT. This gives the protein CSARGGGEAFF. The rearrangement uses TRBV20-1 and TRBJ1-1; D is uncertain. V lost 1 base and J lost 7, with 7 bases in between. CDR1 DFQATT and CDR2 SNEGSKA come from the germline V gene (reference sequence). The CDR3 loop spans 11 amino acids.

V gene TRBV6-5 combines with J gene TRBJ2-3, with D possibly matching TRBD2 (7 bases). V shed 4 bases and J shed 4 bases, with 15 bases lying between them. Germline CDR1 MNHEY, CDR2 SVGAGI. The CDR3 length is 15 residues. The CDR3: CASSSAGAGADTQYF. CDR3 nucleotide sequence: TGTGCCAGCAGTTCCGCGGGGGCGGGGGCAGATACGCAGTATTTT.